The rows below give T cell receptor beta chains drawn from one sample of a study of T cell changes during pregnancy in multiple sclerosis. Clones were sequenced by immunoSEQ multiplex PCR, and TCRdb holds only the in-frame ones, with some missing. The sample has some 97,000 clones, roughly 90% seen once. The sample in question was peripheral blood, obtained after pregnancy. These receptors were obtained from a female donor with multiple sclerosis, enrolled in a pregnancy study. The CDR3 runs from the conserved cysteine through the conserved F or W. Fields, in order: clone size, V gene, D gene, J gene, CDR3 DNA, CDR3 protein. A D gene is named only where the DNA matches it firmly. Clone size, where shown, is once, few, many, or a class for clones that have expanded.

few	TRBV28	TRBD2	TRBJ2-7	TGTGCCAGTCGACTAGCGGGAGTCGGCGAGCAGTACTTC	CASRLAGVGEQYF
-	TRBV18	TRBD2	TRBJ2-5	TGTGCCAGCTCACCAACCGGGACTAGGAAAGAGACCCAGTACTTC	CASSPTGTRKETQYF
-	TRBV30	-	TRBJ1-4	TGTGCCTGGAGTCGACGGCGGCCACAATACGAAAAACTGTTTTTT	CAWSRRRPQYEKLFF
-	TRBV13	-	TRBJ1-6	TGTGCCAGCAGTCGCGGGGGGGCAGGGGTCAGTAGTTCACCCCCCCACTTT	CASSRGGAGVSSSPPHF
-	TRBV9	TRBD1	TRBJ2-4	TGTGCCAGCAGCGGAACAGGGGCAGCCAAAAACATTCAGTACTTC	CASSGTGAAKNIQYF
-	TRBV2	TRBD1	TRBJ2-5	TGTGCCAGCACCGGGACAGCCCAAGAGACCCAGTACTTC	CASTGTAQETQYF
-	TRBV19	TRBD1	TRBJ2-5	TGTGCCACATCGACAGGGGTGATCCAAGAGACCCAGTACTTC	CATSTGVIQETQYF
once	TRBV30	-	TRBJ1-2	TGTGCCTGGAGTATAGCTGGGTCGAATGGCTACACCTTC	CAWSIAGSNGYTF
-	TRBV5-1	TRBD1	TRBJ2-7	TGCGCCAGCAGACCGGCTCCCCGGACAGGGTATTACGAGCAGTACTTC	CASRPAPRTGYYEQYF
-	TRBV6-6	TRBD1	TRBJ2-7	TGTGCCAGCAGAGGGACAGGGGGAACCTACGAGCAGTACTTC	CASRGTGGTYEQYF
-	TRBV9	-	TRBJ2-2	TGTGCCAGCAGCGTTCGACAGAACACCGGGGAGCTGTTTTTT	CASSVRQNTGELFF
-	TRBV19	TRBD2	TRBJ2-1	TGTGCCAGTAGTCCTTTAGCGGGAGTAGCCTACAATGAGCAGTTCTTC	CASSPLAGVAYNEQFF
-	TRBV5-5	-	TRBJ2-7	TGTGCCAGCAGCTTAATACAGACCCTCTCCTACGAGCAGTACTTC	CASSLIQTLSYEQYF
once	TRBV6-6	-	TRBJ1-4	TGTGCCAGCATGATTTGGGTTAGGGAGAATGAAAAACTGTTTTTT	CASMIWVRENEKLFF
-	TRBV14	TRBD2	TRBJ2-3	TGTGCCAGCAGCCTAATTGGACTAGCGGGAGAAGATACGCAGTATTTT	CASSLIGLAGEDTQYF
-	TRBV6-6	-	TRBJ1-1	TGTGCCGCGGGGGGTTCGCTCACTGAAGCTTTCTTT	CAAGGSLTEAFF
-	TRBV27	TRBD1	TRBJ2-7	TGTGCCAGCAGTCGCACGGGACAGGGGGCCTACGAGCAGTACTTC	CASSRTGQGAYEQYF
-	TRBV19	-	TRBJ1-5	TGTGCCAGTTCCAGGGGTAGCAATCAGCCCCAGCATTTT	CASSRGSNQPQHF
-	TRBV4-1	TRBD1	TRBJ2-7	TGCGCCAGCAGCCTGACAGGGCGACCCTACGAGCAGTACTTC	CASSLTGRPYEQYF
-	TRBV11-3	TRBD2	TRBJ2-7	TGTGCCAGCAGCCGAGCGGGGGGGTATATGAGCTCCTACGAGCAGTACTTC	CASSRAGGYMSSYEQYF
-	TRBV7-3	TRBD2	TRBJ2-1	TGTGCCAGCAGCCTAGAAGGGACTAGCAAGAGCTCCTACAATGAGCAGTTCTTC	CASSLEGTSKSSYNEQFF
-	TRBV6-5	-	TRBJ1-1	TGTGCCAGCAGTTACACGGGCCAGGGGAACACTGAAGCTTTCTTT	CASSYTGQGNTEAFF
once	TRBV30	-	TRBJ2-7	TGTGCCTGGAACAGAGACTACGAGCAGTACTTC	CAWNRDYEQYF
-	TRBV4-1	-	TRBJ1-6	TGCGCCAGCAGCTCCAGGGAAGGCAATTCACCCCTCCACTTT	CASSSREGNSPLHF
-	TRBV28	TRBD1	TRBJ2-7	TGTGCCAGCAGGGGGGACAGACCACTCTACGAGCAGTACTTC	CASRGDRPLYEQYF